These 20 T cell receptor beta chains were sequenced from one sample in a study of human T cells and chemical hapten exposure. Time point noted: patch test 3, about 24 weeks after DPC sensitization. As to treatment: therapeutic diphenylcyclopropenone sensitization with weekly scalp DPC. TCRdb recomputed calls from the RACE reads with MiXCR, one row per CDR3 protein. The sample has under 200,000 distinct CDR3 sequences, 28% seen once; the top ten hold 2.1%. Sequencing used whole blood, obtained in connection with sensitization to the hapten diphenylcyclopropenone (DPC). The receptors derive from a woman aged 18-35 years with alopecia areata. Some clones in this sample may be carry-over from other donors' samples.

There are a few counts of this clonotype. J is TRBJ1-2 and V is TRBV24-1; weak D call: TRBD1 (6 bases). The ends were cut back, 4 bases at V and 8 bases at J, with 13 bases in the middle. Germline-derived CDR1 and CDR2 are KGHDR and SFDVKD. This CDR3 comprises 13 residues. CDR3 bases: TGTGCCACCAGTGAACCCGACAGGTCCGGCTACACCTTC. Amino acids: CATSEPDRSGYTF.

This clonotype has just a few counts. The genes are TRBV5-6 and TRBJ2-7, with D unclear. V was cut by 4 bases and J by 7 bases, with 15 bases left in between. Germline lookup yields CDR1 SGHDT and CDR2 YYEEEE. This CDR3 region has 13 residues. CDR3 residues: CASSPLARYEQYF. CDR3 nucleotide sequence: TGTGCCAGCAGCCCCCTCGCCAGGTATGAGCAGTACTTC.

This clonotype was recorded once. This CDR3 is CASSYGTAVYGYTF. The CDR3 DNA follows: TGTGCCAGCAGCTACGGGACAGCCGTCTATGGCTACACCTTC. The J gene is TRBJ1-2, the V gene TRBV11-1; 7 positions match TRBD1. The CDR3 consists of 14 residues. With 4 bases clipped from V and 4 bases from J, the junction kept 6 bases outside the gene matches. Germline CDR1 reads SGHAT; CDR2 reads FQDESV (reference sequence).

The chain recombines TRBV11-1 with TRBJ2-6, with D perhaps assigned TRBD1 or TRBD2 (5 bases each). The CDR3 sequence is 18 residues long. Per germline, CDR1 SGHAT and CDR2 FQDESV (reference sequence). V gave up 7 bases and J gave up 0 bases, with 19 bases separating them. This CDR3 is CASTRSLGVNSGANVLTF. For the CDR3, the DNA is TGTGCCAGCACCCGGTCCCTGGGGGTCAACTCTGGGGCCAACGTCCTGACTTTC.

The sample holds a few counts of this clonotype. The CDR3 sequence: CASSLGRSGGQFF. The CDR3 nucleotides are TGTGCCAGCAGCCTAGGTAGGAGCGGCGGGCAGTTCTTC. The chain couples TRBV3-1 to TRBJ2-1, with D tentatively TRBD2 (5 bases). The CDR3 loop spans 13 amino acids. Per the germline V gene, CDR1 is LGHDT and CDR2 is YNNKEL (reference sequence). V was shortened by 4 bases and J by 12 bases, with 16 bases between the two germline ends.

The J gene is TRBJ1-1, the V gene TRBV27, with 7 bases fitting TRBD1. The CDR3 is made up of 14 amino acids. Germline V gene sequence: CDR1 MNHEY, CDR2 SMNVEV (reference sequence). Germline trimming cut 2 bases from V and 3 bases from J; bases unmatched to any gene: 3. The CDR3 protein is CASSLRTGYTEAFF. CDR3 nucleotide sequence: TGTGCCAGCAGTTTACGGACAGGTTACACTGAAGCTTTCTTT.

This clonotype has only a few counts. The rearrangement joins TRBV12-3 or TRBV12-4 to TRBJ1-1; D is unclear. The CDR3 has 14 residues. Trimming removed 1 base at V and 0 bases at J, with 6 bases between. In DNA, the CDR3 is TGTGCCAGCAGTTTAGGGCGGTTGAACACTGAAGCTTTCTTT. Protein product: CASSLGRLNTEAFF.

This chain joins TRBV28 and TRBJ2-4; D remains unclear. CDR3 length: 16 residues. CDR1 and CDR2 from the germline V gene are MDHEN and SYDVKM. Deletions cut 1 base from V and 1 base from J, with 11 bases between. The CDR3 region is CASSLFLVAAKNIQYF. The CDR3 DNA sequence: TGTGCCAGCAGTTTATTCCTAGTCGCGGCCAAAAACATTCAGTACTTC.

The rearrangement joins TRBV4-1 to TRBJ2-7, with 7 bases that match TRBD1. V dropped 5 bases and J dropped 1; count of bases not matched to a gene: 8. The CDR3 length is 15 residues. Germline CDR1 is MGHRA and CDR2 is YSYEKL. CDR3 sequence reads: CASSVFGTDSYEQYF. CDR3 DNA sequence: TGCGCCAGCAGCGTGTTCGGGACAGATTCCTACGAGCAGTACTTC.

This sequence joins TRBV5-6 and TRBJ1-2, with D possibly being TRBD1 (6 bases). V was cut by 4 bases and J by 8 bases, with 9 bases left in between. In germline, CDR1 is SGHDT, CDR2 YYEEEE. This CDR3 has 11 amino acids. CDR3 region: CASSTGQGYTF. As DNA, the CDR3 is TGTGCCAGCAGCACGGGACAAGGCTACACCTTC.

CDR3 sequence (DNA): TGTGCCAGCAGTCTAAAACAGGGTAGGCCCTACGAGCAGTACTTC. This codes for CASSLKQGRPYEQYF. The chain is built from TRBV12-3 or TRBV12-4 and TRBJ2-7; tentatively, D is TRBD1 (6 bases). This CDR3 has 15 amino acids. Between the trimmed V and J ends, which lost 5 bases and 2 bases, there was a span of 16 bases.

This clonotype was counted many times. V usage is TRBV4-3 and J usage is TRBJ2-7, with TRBD1 matching over 7 bases. The CDR3 loop spans 13 amino acids. V trimming: 0 bases; J trimming: 5 bases; junction bases outside the gene matches: 1. Germline V gene sequence: CDR1 LGHNA, CDR2 YSLEER. CDR3 sequence (DNA): TGCGCCAGCAGCCAAGATACAGGGGACGAGCAGTACTTC. It is translated as CASSQDTGDEQYF.

Only a few counts were recorded for this clonotype. The chain employs TRBV29-1 and TRBJ2-7; 8 bases match TRBD1. The CDR3 loop spans 13 amino acids. CDR1 and CDR2 (germline): SQVTM, ANQGSEA. J was trimmed by 3 bases and V by 6 bases; bases with no gene match: 7. CDR3 bases: TGCAGCGTCCGGACAGGGACAGACTACGAGCAGTACTTC. Protein product: CSVRTGTDYEQYF.

This clonotype was counted between two and nine times. The chain has TRBV6-6 and TRBJ2-1; 12 bases line up with TRBD2. Germline V gene sequence: CDR1 MNHNY, CDR2 SVGAGI (reference sequence). The CDR3 extends over 15 amino acids. J gave up 10 bases and V 5 bases, and 9 bases lay outside the gene matches. CDR3: CASSPTSGRRVEQFF. In DNA form, the CDR3 reads TGTGCCAGCAGTCCAACTAGCGGGAGGAGGGTCGAGCAGTTCTTC.

This CDR3 is CASSQDRASRYNEQFF. The DNA of the CDR3 is TGCGCCAGCAGCCAAGATCGGGCTAGCCGGTACAATGAGCAGTTCTTC. The chain couples TRBV4-3 to TRBJ2-1, with D tentatively TRBD2 (5 bases). Trimming pared 0 bases from V and 4 bases from J, leaving 13 bases between. The V gene's germline CDR1 is LGHNA and CDR2 YSLEER. The CDR3 has 16 amino acids.

This chain uses TRBV29-1 with TRBJ2-3; D possibly corresponds to TRBD1 (6 bases). CDR1 SQVTM and CDR2 ANQGSEA come from the germline V gene. CDR3 length: 18 residues. V dropped 6 bases and J dropped 2 bases, with 27 bases sitting between them. CDR3 in amino acids: CSVSRIDTGQLITDTQYF. CDR3 bases: TGCAGCGTCTCCCGAATCGATACCGGACAGCTAATCACAGATACGCAGTATTTT.

The J gene is TRBJ2-1, the V gene TRBV5-1; D is possibly TRBD1 or TRBD2 (5 bases each). Germline V CDR1 and CDR2: SGHRS, YFSETQ. Trimming left V 0 bases short and J 4 bases short, with 14 bases between. This CDR3 is built from 16 residues. This CDR3 is CASSLVGDPRYNEQFF. DNA of the CDR3: TGCGCCAGCAGCTTGGTAGGGGACCCCCGTTACAATGAGCAGTTCTTC. The full variable domain, its missing parts supplied by reference TRBV5-1 and TRBJ2-1, is KAGVTQTPRYLIKTRGQQVTLSCSPISGHRSVSWYQQTPGQGLQFLFEYFSETQRNKGNFPGRFSGRQFSNSRSEMNVSTLELGDSALYLCASSLVGDPRYNEQFFGPGTRLTVL.

The table lists this clonotype with many counts. This rearrangement joins TRBV5-8 to TRBJ2-1; perhaps TRBD2 as D (5 bases). Germline lookup yields CDR1 SGHTS and CDR2 YDEGEE. V lost 2 bases and J lost 1, with 10 bases in between. This CDR3 has 15 residues. For the CDR3, the DNA is TGTGCCAGCAGCTTATTTGGACTGTCCTACAATGAGCAGTTCTTC. Protein sequence: CASSLFGLSYNEQFF.

The V gene is TRBV9, the J gene TRBJ2-7; TRBD1 matches 10 bases. This CDR3 spans 14 amino acids. Per germline, CDR1 SGDLS and CDR2 YYNGEE. Trimming at V came to 3 bases and at J to 7 bases, leaving 7 bases not matched to a gene. The CDR3 sequence: CASSGRDRGLEQYF. CDR3 nucleotide sequence: TGTGCCAGCAGCGGCCGGGACAGGGGTTTGGAGCAGTACTTC.

This clonotype came up many times. The chain couples TRBV12-3 or TRBV12-4 to TRBJ2-2; perhaps D is TRBD1 or TRBD2 (6 bases each). This CDR3 has 14 residues. V shed 10 bases and J shed 5 bases, with 17 bases lying between them. The CDR3, as DNA: TGTGCCAACAAAGGGGGGCCTGGAACCGGGGAGCTGTTTTTT. It specifies CANKGGPGTGELFF.